These 5 T cell receptor beta chains share one sample of origin, sequenced in a study of blood T cell repertoires in COVID-19. Assay: immunoSEQ multiplex PCR; the TCRdb copy retains only in-frame clones and omits some. The table includes about 260,000 clones, 88% detected once. The sequenced sample was PBMCs or T cells enriched from blood (not recorded which). The receptors shown here come from a woman in her forties or fifties who had recovered from COVID-19.

The gene calls are TRBV7-9 and TRBJ1-1; D gene uncertain. This CDR3 has 16 residues. The germline CDR1 and CDR2 sequences are SEHNR and FQNEAQ (reference sequence). V lost 10 bases and J 0 bases, leaving 21 bases between the germline ends. CDR3 loop: CATPPYPQDLNTEAFF. CDR3 nucleotide sequence: TGTGCCACTCCACCATACCCCCAAGACTTGAACACTGAAGCTTTCTTT.

The chain couples TRBV11-2 to TRBJ1-4, with D possibly TRBD1 on 5 matching bases. Per germline, CDR1 SGHAT and CDR2 FQNNGV. The CDR3 loop spans 16 amino acids. V gave up 4 bases and J gave up 8 bases, with 20 bases separating them. The CDR3 sequence: CASSWTNRRGFEKLFF. The CDR3 bases are TGTGCCAGCAGCTGGACCAACAGGAGAGGATTCGAAAAACTGTTTTTT.

The V and J genes are TRBV7-2 and TRBJ1-2; D is unclear. The germline gives CDR1 SGHTA, CDR2 FQGNSA. The length of the CDR3 is 13 residues. Between the trimmed V and J ends, which lost 1 base and 1 base, there was a span of 4 bases. CDR3 in DNA: TGTGCCAGCAGCTTAGGACTTAACTATGGCTACACCTTC. Its translation is CASSLGLNYGYTF. Drawing the rest from reference TRBV7-2 and TRBJ1-2, the complete variable domain is GAGVSQSPSNKVTEKGKDVELRCDPISGHTALYWYRQSLGQGLEFLIYFQGNSAPDKSGLPSDRFSAERTGGSVSTLTIQRTQQEDSAVYLCASSLGLNYGYTFGSGTRLTVV.

This clone was recorded a few times. The chain uses TRBV25-1 and TRBJ1-5; 10 nucleotides match TRBD1. V lost 5 bases to trimming and J lost 5 bases; unmatched junction nucleotides: 6. Germline loops: CDR1 MGHDK, CDR2 SYGVNS. This CDR3 has 15 amino acids. As DNA, the CDR3 is TGTGCCAGCAGTCCCCGGGGACAGGGGTATCAGCCCCAGCATTTT. Amino acid sequence: CASSPRGQGYQPQHF.

The chain combines TRBV7-8 with TRBJ1-5, with D uncertain. V dropped 3 bases and J dropped 0 bases, with 18 bases sitting between them. The CDR3 extends over 18 amino acids. Germline lookup yields CDR1 SGHVS and CDR2 FQNEAQ. CDR3 DNA sequence: TGTGCCAGCAGCTTCTCGACGGAACAGCCCTATAGCAATCAGCCCCAGCATTTT. This sequence encodes CASSFSTEQPYSNQPQHF.